This T cell receptor beta chain was found in a study of cytomegalovirus exposure and HLA in healthy donors. Healthy bone marrow donors supplied every sample. The CDR3 contains 11 residues. Germline loops: CDR1 MDHEN, CDR2 SYDVKM. 13 Jbeta primers and 60 Vbeta primers were used for the PCR. Clones were read by immunoSEQ multiplex PCR, and TCRdb kept only the in-frame ones, dropping some. The table lists about 130,000 clones, about 70% of them singletons. The chain recombines TRBV28 with TRBJ1-4, with D unclear. The end of the DNA aligns better with TRBJ2-2, so the J call may be wrong. Specimen: PBMCs. The source is a male donor in good health and CMV-seronegative. The chain's CDR3 is CASSLNGELFF. CDR3 coding DNA: TGTGCCAGCAGTTTAAACGGGGAGCTGTTTTTT.